This T cell receptor (beta chain) was captured by sequencing in a study of blood T cell repertoires in COVID-19. Study-wide background: Samples of COVID-19 (acute and convalescent) were obtained from the United States, Italy and Spain.

Original handling: Amplification with reference gene primers provided the estimates of nucleated cell counts. Sequenced by immunoSEQ multiplex PCR; TCRdb stores in-frame clones only, minus some. The DNA gave D and trimming, while V, J and clone size come from that table. The sample lists around 240,000 clones, approximately 84% occurring once. Germline trimming cut 0 bases from V and 5 bases from J; bases unmatched to any gene: 3. There are 15 residues in the CDR3. Germline CDR1 SGHRS, CDR2 YFSETQ. The clonotype was recovered from a man in his forties with acute or convalescent COVID-19. The chain is built from TRBV5-1 and TRBJ2-3; 10 nucleotides agree with TRBD2. The sample taken for sequencing was peripheral blood. CDR3 protein: CASSLVLAGVDTQYF. The CDR3 DNA follows: TGCGCCAGCAGCTTGGTTCTAGCGGGGGTAGATACGCAGTATTTT.